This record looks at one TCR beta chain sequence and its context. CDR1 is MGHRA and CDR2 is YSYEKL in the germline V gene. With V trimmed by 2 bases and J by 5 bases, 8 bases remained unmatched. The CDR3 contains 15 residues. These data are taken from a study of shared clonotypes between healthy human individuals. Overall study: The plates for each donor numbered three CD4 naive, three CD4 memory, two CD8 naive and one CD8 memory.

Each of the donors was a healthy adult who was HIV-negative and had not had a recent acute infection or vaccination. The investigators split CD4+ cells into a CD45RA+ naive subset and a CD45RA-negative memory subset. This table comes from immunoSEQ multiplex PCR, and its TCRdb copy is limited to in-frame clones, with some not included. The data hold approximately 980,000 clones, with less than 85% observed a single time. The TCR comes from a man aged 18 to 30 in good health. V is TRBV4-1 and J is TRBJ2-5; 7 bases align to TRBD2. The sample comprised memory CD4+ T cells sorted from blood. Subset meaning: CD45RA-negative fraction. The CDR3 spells CASSQPGLGWETQYF. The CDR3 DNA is TGCGCCAGCAGCCAACCCGGACTAGGGTGGGAGACCCAGTACTTC.